The 30 T cell receptor beta chains below all came from one sample that was sequenced in a study of T-cell reconstitution after alpha-beta-depleted transplantation in children. Unique molecular identifiers tagged the TCRbeta library. A single record per CDR3 protein comes from TCRdb applying MiXCR to the PCR reads. The repertoire holds hundreds of thousands of distinct CDR3 sequences, about 16% seen once, with less than 30% in the top ten. Sequenced here: PBMCs, mostly from graft donor cells, sampled 360 days after TCRalphabeta/CD19-depleted stem cell transplant. These receptors were taken from a boy in the first two years of life who had a stem cell transplant for Wiskott-Aldrich syndrome, so the T cells may come from the graft donor.

This clonotype was seen ten or more times. DNA for the CDR3: TGTGCCACCAGCCGGACCACAGATACGCAGTATTTT. Its protein product is CATSRTTDTQYF. The rearrangement links TRBV24-1 to TRBJ2-3; D is ambiguous. This CDR3 is 12 amino acids long. Germline CDR1 KGHDR, CDR2 SFDVKD. The V end lost 7 bases, the J end lost 2 bases, and 6 bases lay between the germline ends.

This clonotype was seen a few times. CDR3 loop: CASTGLAGRETQYF. The CDR3, as DNA: TGCGCCAGCACCGGACTAGCGGGAAGAGAGACCCAGTACTTC. The rearrangement uses TRBV5-1 and TRBJ2-5; 12 positions agree with TRBD2. Trimming removed 6 bases from V and 4 bases from J; junction bases left unmatched: 4. CDR1 SGHRS and CDR2 YFSETQ come from the germline V gene. This CDR3 comprises 14 residues.

V usage is TRBV12-3 or TRBV12-4 and J usage is TRBJ2-5; 9 positions match TRBD2. The V segment lost 0 bases and the J segment 5 bases; nucleotides outside the gene matches: 7. This CDR3 has 16 amino acids. The CDR3 DNA follows: TGTGCCAGCAGTTTAGCGCGGGGGGGACTCCGGGAGACCCAGTACTTC. Encoded protein: CASSLARGGLRETQYF.

The V call is TRBV7-8, the J call TRBJ2-3; D uncertain. V was pared by 4 bases and J by 0 bases, with 11 bases between. Germline values: CDR1 SGHVS, CDR2 FQNEAQ. The length of the CDR3 is 15 residues. DNA of the CDR3: TGTGCCAGCAGCTATGGAGTCAGCAGCACAGATACGCAGTATTTT. Residues: CASSYGVSSTDTQYF.

Only a few counts were recorded for this clonotype. The V and J genes are TRBV10-3 and TRBJ2-7; no clear D gene. The CDR3 length is 14 residues. Germline V CDR1 and CDR2: ENHRY, SYGVKD. The V gene lost 4 bases and the J gene lost 0 bases, with 10 bases spanning the gap. The CDR3 sequence is CAISVKGSSYEQYF. The CDR3 DNA follows: TGTGCCATCAGTGTAAAGGGCAGCTCCTACGAGCAGTACTTC.

This chain joins TRBV19 and TRBJ1-5, with D maybe TRBD1 (6 bases). V was cut by 6 bases and J by 2 bases, with 17 bases left in between. The CDR3 is 16 residues long. Germline CDR1 reads LNHDA; CDR2 reads SQIVND (reference sequence). DNA of the CDR3: TGTGCCAGTAGCCGTCATTTGAGGGGGGGCAATCAGCCCCAGCATTTT. Amino acids: CASSRHLRGGNQPQHF.

This chain links TRBV10-3 with TRBJ1-2; D is perhaps TRBD1 (5 bases). There are 12 residues in the CDR3. Germline values: CDR1 ENHRY, CDR2 SYGVKD. V lost 10 bases, J lost 2 bases, and 11 bases lay in between. The CDR3 DNA is TGTGCCACCACGGGGGGAAACTATGGCTACACCTTC. As protein: CATTGGNYGYTF.

This chain links TRBV28 with TRBJ2-6; maybe TRBD2 (5 bases). This CDR3 is 18 amino acids long. Germline V lookup: CDR1 MDHEN, CDR2 SYDVKM. Deletions cut 3 bases from V and 0 bases from J, with 15 bases between. The CDR3 nucleotides read TGTGCCAGCAGTTTGCTGGACTTCCCAAGCTCTGGGGCCAACGTCCTGACTTTC. Its translation: CASSLLDFPSSGANVLTF.

The chain combines TRBV2 with TRBJ2-7, with unresolved D. Trimming left V 2 bases short and J 7 bases short, with 6 bases between. The CDR3 length is 11 residues. Germline CDR1 SNHLY, CDR2 FYNNEI. CDR3 DNA sequence: TGTGCCAGCAGTGAACCAGAGGAGCAGTACTTC. This codes for CASSEPEEQYF.

The genes are TRBV13 and TRBJ2-1, with D possibly being TRBD1 or TRBD2 (5 bases each). The length of the CDR3 is 15 residues. V was pared by 3 bases and J by 2 bases, with 11 bases between. The germline CDR1 and CDR2 sequences are PRHDT and FYEKMQ (reference sequence). CDR3 sequence reads: CASSFRDGPYNEQFF. Written as DNA, the CDR3 is TGTGCCAGCAGCTTTCGGGACGGACCCTACAATGAGCAGTTCTTC. Full variable domain (outside the CDR3, taken from reference TRBV13 and TRBJ2-1): AAGVIQSPRHLIKEKRETATLKCYPIPRHDTVYWYQQGPGQDPQFLISFYEKMQSDKGSIPDRFSAQQFSDYHSELNMSSLELGDSALYFCASSFRDGPYNEQFFGPGTRLTVL.

The V gene is TRBV3-1, the J gene TRBJ1-5; D is ambiguous. Per germline, CDR1 LGHDT and CDR2 YNNKEL (reference sequence). This CDR3 is built from 16 residues. The V and J ends lost 0 bases and 0 bases respectively, with 9 bases between them. The CDR3, as DNA: TGTGCCAGCAGCCAAGATTTCGCAGGTAGCAATCAGCCCCAGCATTTT. Protein product: CASSQDFAGSNQPQHF.

This chain uses TRBV20-1 with TRBJ1-4, with D hard to call. The germline V gene has CDR1 DFQATT and CDR2 SNEGSKA (reference sequence). Trimming took 2 bases from V and 5 from J, leaving 6 bases between them. The CDR3 runs to 12 residues. CDR3 DNA: TGCAGTGCTAGACACCACAATGAAAAACTGTTTTTT. Translating gives CSARHHNEKLFF.

The chain combines TRBV7-8 with TRBJ2-1, with D maybe TRBD2 (6 bases). V was shortened by 5 bases and J by 5 bases, with 19 bases between the two germline ends. Germline lookup yields CDR1 SGHVS and CDR2 FQNEAQ. This CDR3 comprises 16 residues. The DNA of the CDR3 is TGTGCCAGCAGCCCGCGTGCGGGGAAGACCAACAATGAGCAGTTCTTC. This encodes CASSPRAGKTNNEQFF.

This rearrangement joins TRBV29-1 to TRBJ2-7, with 8 bases aligning to TRBD1. CDR3 length equals 13 residues. V shed 4 bases and J 5 bases; nucleotides not matched to a gene: 7. Germline CDR1 reads SQVTM; CDR2 reads ANQGSEA. The CDR3 coding sequence is TGCAGCGTTGCTGGACAGGGCAAGCACGAGCAGTACTTC. Protein product: CSVAGQGKHEQYF.

This clonotype was seen a few times. The CDR3 spells CASSSDRVPQSSYEQYF. The CDR3 region has the DNA TGTGCCAGCAGTTCGGACAGGGTTCCCCAAAGCTCCTACGAGCAGTACTTC. The rearrangement uses TRBV2 and TRBJ2-7; 8 bases line up with TRBD1. V shed 5 bases, J shed 0 bases, and the junction held 12 bases outside the gene matches. The V gene's germline CDR1 is SNHLY and CDR2 FYNNEI. This CDR3 is 17 amino acids long.

This clonotype was seen only a few times. This rearrangement joins TRBV6-2 or TRBV6-3 to TRBJ2-1; no firm D call. The CDR3 contains 13 residues. Deletions cut 6 bases from V and 5 bases from J, with 11 bases between. Germline V CDR1 and CDR2: MNHEY, SVGEGT. The CDR3 sequence: CASRDPYDNEQFF. The CDR3 DNA reads TGTGCCAGCAGAGACCCCTATGACAATGAGCAGTTCTTC.

The chain employs TRBV28 and TRBJ2-7; TRBD1 matches at 9 bases. The CDR3 covers 14 residues. Germline V gives CDR1 MDHEN, CDR2 SYDVKM. The V segment lost 3 bases and the J segment 4 bases; nucleotides outside the gene matches: 4. The CDR3 sequence: CASSFWDRVYEQYF. In DNA, the CDR3 is TGTGCCAGCAGTTTTTGGGACAGGGTGTACGAGCAGTACTTC.

This rearrangement joins TRBV2 to TRBJ1-2; no clear D. Trimming cost V 4 bases and J 0 bases, with 6 bases left between them. Germline CDR1 SNHLY, CDR2 FYNNEI. This CDR3 is 13 amino acids long. Written as DNA, the CDR3 is TGTGCCAGCAGTGTAACAGCTAACTATGGCTACACCTTC. It encodes CASSVTANYGYTF.

J is TRBJ2-3 and V is TRBV24-1; D possibly corresponds to TRBD1 (6 bases). Germline V gives CDR1 KGHDR, CDR2 SFDVKD. CDR3 length equals 15 residues. Trimming removed 4 bases from V and 8 bases from J, with 18 bases in between. The CDR3 sequence: CATSEPHPQGPTQYF. The CDR3, as DNA: TGTGCCACCAGTGAACCGCACCCGCAGGGGCCTACGCAGTATTTT.

The chain couples TRBV4-3 to TRBJ2-2; D not resolved. The CDR3 sequence is 13 residues long. V lost 8 bases and J lost 3, with 10 bases in between. Germline CDR1 and CDR2: LGHNA and YSLEER. The CDR3 region has the DNA TGCGCCAGCGGGCAGGTTTACACCGGGGAGCTGTTTTTT. It encodes CASGQVYTGELFF.

This clonotype came up a few times. The CDR3 is CATSDSDTSNQPQHF. The CDR3 DNA reads TGTGCCACCAGTGATTCCGACACTAGCAATCAGCCCCAGCATTTT. The chain recombines TRBV24-1 with TRBJ1-5, with D unclear. The CDR3 covers 15 residues. Trimming cost V 2 bases and J 0 bases, with 7 bases left between them. Germline CDR1 and CDR2: KGHDR and SFDVKD.

The chain recombines TRBV6-2 or TRBV6-3 with TRBJ2-5, with 7 bases fitting TRBD2. The CDR3 is made up of 14 amino acids. Germline values: CDR1 MNHEY, CDR2 SVGEGT. J was trimmed by 1 base and V by 4 bases; bases with no gene match: 3. CDR3 in amino acids: CASSWSGAQETQYF. In DNA, the CDR3 is TGTGCCAGCAGTTGGAGCGGGGCCCAAGAGACCCAGTACTTC.

This clonotype was observed a few times. V gene TRBV5-1 combines with J gene TRBJ2-6; D perhaps matches TRBD1 (6 bases). This CDR3 has 17 residues. V lost 5 bases and J lost 0, with 15 bases in between. Germline V gives CDR1 SGHRS, CDR2 YFSETQ. CDR3 amino acids: CASRRDTLDSGANVLTF. DNA for the CDR3: TGCGCCAGCAGAAGGGACACGCTAGACTCTGGGGCCAACGTCCTGACTTTC.

CDR3 sequence: CASSPGGRKPQHF. The DNA for the CDR3 is TGTGCCAGCAGCCCGGGGGGCAGAAAGCCCCAGCATTTT. The gene calls are TRBV7-9 and TRBJ1-5; TRBD1 is a possible D gene (6 bases). The germline gives CDR1 SEHNR, CDR2 FQNEAQ (reference sequence). Trimming shortened V by 5 bases and J by 8 bases, and 13 bases separated the two germline ends. The CDR3 sequence is 13 residues long. The variable domain in full, with the rest retrieved from reference TRBV7-9 and TRBJ1-5, is DTGVSQNPRHKITKRGQNVTFRCDPISEHNRLYWYRQTLGQGPEFLTYFQNEAQLEKSRLLSDRFSAERPKGSFSTLEIQRTEQGDSAMYLCASSPGGRKPQHFGDGTRLSIL.

The J gene is TRBJ2-2, the V gene TRBV28; 11 bases align to TRBD1. In germline, CDR1 is MDHEN, CDR2 SYDVKM. V was pared by 6 bases and J by 4 bases, with 4 bases of the junction left unmatched. The CDR3 sequence is 15 residues long. CDR3 coding DNA: TGTGCCAGCAGCGGACAGGGGGCAGGCACCGGGGAGCTGTTTTTT. Its protein is CASSGQGAGTGELFF. Complete variable domain (other parts from reference TRBV28 and TRBJ2-2): DVKVTQSSRYLVKRTGEKVFLECVQDMDHENMFWYRQDPGLGLRLIYFSYDVKMKEKGDIPEGYSVSREKKERFSLILESASTNQTSMYLCASSGQGAGTGELFFGEGSRLTVL.

The J gene is TRBJ2-2, the V gene TRBV4-1; a weak D match, TRBD1 (5 bases). The CDR3 spans 18 residues. The V gene's germline CDR1 is MGHRA and CDR2 YSYEKL. The germline V and J ends were trimmed by 4 bases and 1 base, with 19 bases remaining between them. The CDR3 coding sequence is TGCGCCAGCAGCCCCAGGAGTCCAGGACATCTGAACACCGGGGAGCTGTTTTTT. Translated, it gives CASSPRSPGHLNTGELFF.

In this sample, this clonotype turned up a few times. This chain links TRBV7-8 with TRBJ2-7, with 11 bases that match TRBD2. V was pared by 2 bases and J by 6 bases, with 9 bases of the junction left unmatched. Germline V gene sequence: CDR1 SGHVS, CDR2 FQNEAQ. CDR3 size: 16 residues. The CDR3 region has the DNA TGTGCCAGCAGCTTATTCCGACTAGCGGGAACTGGCGAGCAGTACTTC. Encoded protein: CASSLFRLAGTGEQYF.

The chain links TRBV7-9 to TRBJ2-2; D unclear. The CDR3 is 14 residues long. Germline CDR1 SEHNR, CDR2 FQNEAQ (reference sequence). V lost 1 base to trimming and J lost 5 bases, with 8 bases between them. The CDR3 is CASSLGPRTGELFF. DNA of the CDR3: TGTGCCAGCAGCTTAGGGCCCCGGACCGGGGAGCTGTTTTTT.

This chain uses TRBV15 with TRBJ2-7; TRBD1 is a possible D gene (6 bases). The germline V gene has CDR1 LNHNV and CDR2 YYDKDF (reference sequence). This CDR3 has 15 residues. Trimming pared 2 bases from V and 5 bases from J, leaving 16 bases between. The CDR3 coding sequence is TGTGCCACCAGCAGAAAGTCGGGCTACAGGGACGAGCAGTACTTC. Protein sequence: CATSRKSGYRDEQYF.

CDR3 sequence: CASSPGTAFYNEQFF. CDR3 DNA sequence: TGTGCCAGCAGCCCAGGGACAGCCTTTTACAATGAGCAGTTCTTC. The chain recombines TRBV7-7 with TRBJ2-1, with 7 bases identical to TRBD1. The CDR3 spans 15 residues. Per germline, CDR1 SSHAT and CDR2 FNYEAQ (reference sequence). V lost 5 bases to trimming and J lost 4 bases; unmatched junction nucleotides: 8.